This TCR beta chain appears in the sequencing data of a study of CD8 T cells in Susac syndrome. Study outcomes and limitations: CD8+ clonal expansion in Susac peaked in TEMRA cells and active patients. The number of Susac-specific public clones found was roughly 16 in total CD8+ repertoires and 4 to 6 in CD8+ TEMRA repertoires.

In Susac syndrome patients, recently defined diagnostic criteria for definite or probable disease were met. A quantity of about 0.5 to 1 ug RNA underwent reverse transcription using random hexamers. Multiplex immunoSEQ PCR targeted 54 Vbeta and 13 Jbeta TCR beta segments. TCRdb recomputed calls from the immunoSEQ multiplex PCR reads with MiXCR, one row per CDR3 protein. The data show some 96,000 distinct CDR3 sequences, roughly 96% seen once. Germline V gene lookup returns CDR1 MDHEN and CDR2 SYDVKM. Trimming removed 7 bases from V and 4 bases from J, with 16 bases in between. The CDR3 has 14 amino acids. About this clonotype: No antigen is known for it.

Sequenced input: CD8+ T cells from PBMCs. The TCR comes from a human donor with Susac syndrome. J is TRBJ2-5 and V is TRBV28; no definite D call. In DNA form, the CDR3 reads TGTGCCAGCAACCGATGGGGTGACGTAGAGACCCAGTACTTC. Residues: CASNRWGDVETQYF.